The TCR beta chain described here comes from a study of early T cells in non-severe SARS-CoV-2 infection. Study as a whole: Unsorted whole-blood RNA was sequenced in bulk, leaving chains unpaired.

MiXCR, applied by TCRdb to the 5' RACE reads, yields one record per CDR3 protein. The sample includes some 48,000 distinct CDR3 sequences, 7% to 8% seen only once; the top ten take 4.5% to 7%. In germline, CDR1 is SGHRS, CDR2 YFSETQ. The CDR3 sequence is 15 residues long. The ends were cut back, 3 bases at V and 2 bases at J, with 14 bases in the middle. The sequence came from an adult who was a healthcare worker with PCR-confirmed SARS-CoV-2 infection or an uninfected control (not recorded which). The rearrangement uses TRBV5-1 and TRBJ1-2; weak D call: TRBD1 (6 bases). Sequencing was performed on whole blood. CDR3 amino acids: CASSWTPQGNYGYTF. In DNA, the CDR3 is TGCGCCAGCAGCTGGACACCTCAGGGGAACTATGGCTACACCTTC.